These T cell receptor beta chains were read from a single sample in a study of blood T cell repertoires in COVID-19. Data came from immunoSEQ multiplex PCR; TCRdb stores just in-frame clones and leaves some out. The data hold under 300,000 clones, with 75% to 90% observed a single time. The sample comprised peripheral blood. The receptors derive from a woman aged 40 to 50 who had recovered from COVID-19. The CDR3 runs from the conserved cysteine through the conserved F or W. The D gene is left open where the match is weak. Clone size is stated in some rows and not others, as once, few, many or a class when expanded.

TRBV5-1	.	.	TRBJ2-5	TGCGCCAGCAGCTCAGGAAGTGGGGAGACCCAGTACTTC	CASSSGSGETQYF
TRBV27	.	.	TRBJ1-2	TGTGCCAGCAGTTTTGGTCGAGGCGGGGGCTACACCTTC	CASSFGRGGGYTF
TRBV5-1	.	TRBD1	TRBJ1-1	TGCGCCAGCAGCTCCGGACAGGGGATGAACACTGAAGCTTTCTTT	CASSSGQGMNTEAFF
TRBV10-2	.	.	TRBJ2-6	TGCGCCAGCATTCCCGGGACATCGGTCTCTGGGGCCAACGTCCTGACTTTC	CASIPGTSVSGANVLTF
TRBV28	.	.	TRBJ1-2	TGTGCCAGCAGTTTGCTCACACGAGGTGGTGGCTACACCTTC	CASSLLTRGGGYTF
TRBV5-6	.	TRBD1	TRBJ2-7	TGTGCCAGCAGCGCACCGGGACAGGGGAAGGACGAGCAGTACTTC	CASSAPGQGKDEQYF
TRBV9	.	.	TRBJ1-1	TGTGCCAGCACCGCCGGGGAGGTCATGAACACTGAAGCTTTCTTT	CASTAGEVMNTEAFF
TRBV7-2	.	.	TRBJ1-5	TGTGCCAGCAGCCCCCTCTACAATCAGCCCCAGCATTTT	CASSPLYNQPQHF
TRBV2	.	.	TRBJ2-7	TGTGCCAGCGGGGGCGGTGCGGTTGCCTACGAGCAGTACTTC	CASGGGAVAYEQYF
TRBV5-1	.	TRBD2	TRBJ2-3	TGCGCCAGCAGCCCTAGCGGGAGGGCAGATACGCAGTATTTT	CASSPSGRADTQYF
TRBV11-2	once	TRBD2	TRBJ2-3	TGTGCCAGCAGCTTATTGCGGGGGGGCACAGATACGCAGTATTTT	CASSLLRGGTDTQYF
TRBV9	.	TRBD1	TRBJ1-5	TGTGCCAGCAGCGTGGACACAGGGGGGAATCAGCCCCAGCATTTT	CASSVDTGGNQPQHF
TRBV6-5	.	.	TRBJ1-1	TGTGCCAGCAGTCTTACAGGGTACGAACAAGCTTTCTTT	CASSLTGYEQAFF
TRBV5-5	.	TRBD1	TRBJ2-7	TGTGCCAGCAGCTTCGGACAGGGGGCATCGGAAGAGCAGTACTTC	CASSFGQGASEEQYF
TRBV7-2	.	TRBD1	TRBJ1-2	TGTGCCAGCAGCCCAGAGACAGGGGACTATGGCTACACCTTC	CASSPETGDYGYTF
TRBV18	.	.	TRBJ2-5	TGTGCCAGCTCACCCCGACAGCAAGAGACCCAGTACTTC	CASSPRQQETQYF
TRBV10-1	.	.	TRBJ2-3	TGCGCCAGCAGTGTTGGGGAGGCGCGGAATACGCAGTATTTT	CASSVGEARNTQYF
TRBV9	.	.	TRBJ1-4	TGTGCCAGCAGCGGGGGCGGAGTTAATGAAAAACTGTTTTTT	CASSGGGVNEKLFF
TRBV4-2	.	TRBD2	TRBJ2-5	TGTGCCAGCAGCCTCCTAGCGGGGGAACAGACCCAGTACTTC	CASSLLAGEQTQYF
TRBV11-2	.	TRBD1	TRBJ2-7	TGTGCCAGCAGCAGACCCGGACAGGGGAGGCACGAGCAGTACTTC	CASSRPGQGRHEQYF
TRBV11-2	.	.	TRBJ1-4	TGTGCCAGCAGCTACGGACAGTTGAATGAAAAACTGTTTTTT	CASSYGQLNEKLFF
TRBV2	.	.	TRBJ1-1	TGTGCCAGCAGTGAAGACCCCCTCACTGCCAACACTGAAGCTTTCTTT	CASSEDPLTANTEAFF
TRBV6-5	.	.	TRBJ1-5	TGTGCCAGCTCGACAGACAATCAGCCCCAGCATTTT	CASSTDNQPQHF
TRBV7-9	.	TRBD2	TRBJ2-1	TGTGCCAGCAGCCGACGGGAGGGCTCCTACAATGAGCAGTTCTTC	CASSRREGSYNEQFF
TRBV27	.	.	TRBJ1-4	TGTGCCAGCAGTGCTCAGGGGTTATTTGAAAAACTGTTTTTT	CASSAQGLFEKLFF
TRBV9	.	.	TRBJ2-2	TGTGCCAGCAGCGTACCCTTTCCATCCGGGGACACCGGGGAGCTGTTTTTT	CASSVPFPSGDTGELFF
TRBV6-6	.	.	TRBJ1-5	TGTGCCAGCAGTTACAGACACTCTTATAGCAATCAGCCCCAGCATTTT	CASSYRHSYSNQPQHF
TRBV21-1	.	.	TRBJ2-5	TGTGCCAGCAGCAAATCCGCGACTAGCCCCCAAGAGACCCAGTACTTC	CASSKSATSPQETQYF
TRBV10-3	.	TRBD1	TRBJ2-2	TGTGCCACGGACAGGGCGGCCACCGGGGAGCTGTTTTTT	CATDRAATGELFF
TRBV5-6	.	.	TRBJ2-1	TGTGCCAGCAGCTTTGGTAGTGAGCAGTTCTTC	CASSFGSEQFF
TRBV4-3	.	.	TRBJ2-1	TGCGCCAGCAGCCAAGTTCCTAGCGTCTCCTACAATGAGCAGTTCTTC	CASSQVPSVSYNEQFF
TRBV19	.	.	TRBJ1-6	TGTGCCAGTAGTATAGTGGCGGAGAGGAATTCACCCCTCCACTTT	CASSIVAERNSPLHF
TRBV2	few	TRBD2	TRBJ2-1	TGTGCCAGCAGTGAAGTAGCGGGAGGGCGTGGTGAGCAGTTCTTC	CASSEVAGGRGEQFF
TRBV10-3	once	TRBD2	TRBJ2-7	TGTGCCATCAGTGAGCCGACTAGCGGGGGATCATTAGGCTACGAGCAGTACTTC	CAISEPTSGGSLGYEQYF
TRBV6-1	once	TRBD1	TRBJ1-5	TGTGCCAGCAGTGAAGCGCGGTGGGGACAGCTCAATCAGCCCCAGCATTTT	CASSEARWGQLNQPQHF
TRBV6-1	once	.	TRBJ1-4	TGTGCCAGCAGTGAAATGGGGCGGTCCGTCGAACTGTTTTTT	CASSEMGRSVELFF
TRBV5-4	.	TRBD2	TRBJ2-2	TGTGCCAGCAGCATGGGACTAGCGGGGGTGAACACCGGGGAGCTGTTTTTT	CASSMGLAGVNTGELFF
TRBV27	.	TRBD1	TRBJ1-1	TGTGCCAGCAGTATACGACAGGGGGCCGTCACTGAAGCTTTCTTT	CASSIRQGAVTEAFF
TRBV14	.	.	TRBJ2-5	TGTGCCAGCAGCCAAGAGCCCCCGGGGACCCAGTACTTC	CASSQEPPGTQYF
TRBV19	.	.	TRBJ2-2	TGTGCCAGTATTTCCGTCACAGGGCTAACCGGGGAGCTGTTTTTT	CASISVTGLTGELFF
TRBV14	.	.	TRBJ2-2	TGTGCCAGCAGCCATATCGGCGGGGAGCTGTTTTTT	CASSHIGGELFF
TRBV21-1	.	.	TRBJ2-7	TGTGCCAGCAGCACCCTAGGCCAGCCCACCTACGAGCAGTACTTC	CASSTLGQPTYEQYF
TRBV12-3/TRBV12-4	.	.	TRBJ2-2	TGTGCCAGCAGTTTAGATAGTTACGGGGAGCTGTTTTTT	CASSLDSYGELFF
TRBV27	.	.	TRBJ1-1	TGTGCCAGCAGGGTAACGGGAGGGGTTCCTGAAGCTTTCTTT	CASRVTGGVPEAFF
TRBV21-1	.	.	TRBJ2-5	TGTGCCAGCAGCAAATTCCCGAGGACACCCAGAACGGAGACCCAGTACTTC	CASSKFPRTPRTETQYF
TRBV7-9	.	.	TRBJ1-1	TGTGCCAGCAGCTTAGGAGGTGAAGCTTTCTTT	CASSLGGEAFF
TRBV2	.	.	TRBJ1-1	TGTGCCAGCGGGGGGGCTTGGGAGGCTTTCTTT	CASGGAWEAFF
TRBV18	.	.	TRBJ2-1	TGTGCCAGCTCACCGACTAGGACTGAGCAGTTCTTC	CASSPTRTEQFF
TRBV4-1	.	TRBD1	TRBJ1-1	TGCGCCAGCAGCTGGGACAGCTTCAACACTGAAGCTTTCTTT	CASSWDSFNTEAFF
TRBV6-5	.	TRBD1	TRBJ1-6	TGTGCCAGCAGTTCCGCCCGGGACAGAAATTCACCCCTCCACTTT	CASSSARDRNSPLHF
TRBV4-1	.	.	TRBJ2-7	TGCGCCAGCAGCCTCGGGACACCGTGGGAAGAGCAGTACTTC	CASSLGTPWEEQYF
TRBV11-2	.	.	TRBJ1-3	TGTGCCAGCAGCTTAGCCTGGGGGGTTATGAACACCATATATTTT	CASSLAWGVMNTIYF
TRBV28	.	.	TRBJ2-7	TGTGCCAGCAGTGCACAGGGTGTGCAGTACTTC	CASSAQGVQYF
TRBV5-1	.	.	TRBJ2-1	TGCGCCAGCTCTAGTCACGTCGGGTACAATGAGCAGTTCTTC	CASSSHVGYNEQFF
TRBV14	.	TRBD2	TRBJ2-3	TGTGCCAGCAGCCAAGCCAGACTAGCAGGCACAGATACGCAGTATTTT	CASSQARLAGTDTQYF
TRBV30	.	.	TRBJ1-1	TGTGCCTGGGACAGACTGAACACTGAAGCTTTCTTT	CAWDRLNTEAFF
TRBV11-3	.	.	TRBJ1-1	TGTGCCAGCAGCTCCGAGACAGCGAACACTGAAGCTTTCTTT	CASSSETANTEAFF
TRBV20-1	once	.	TRBJ2-3	TGCAGTGCTAGTTGGGGGGAGGGCACAGATACGCAGTATTTT	CSASWGEGTDTQYF
TRBV2	.	TRBD1	TRBJ2-1	TGTGCCAGCAGTGAGGGGACAGACAATGAGCAGTTCTTC	CASSEGTDNEQFF